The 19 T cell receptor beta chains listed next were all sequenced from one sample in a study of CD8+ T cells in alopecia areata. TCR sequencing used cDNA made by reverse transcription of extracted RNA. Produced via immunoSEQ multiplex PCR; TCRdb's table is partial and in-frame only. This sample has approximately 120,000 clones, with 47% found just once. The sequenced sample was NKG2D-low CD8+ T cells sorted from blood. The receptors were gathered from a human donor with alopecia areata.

CDR3 protein: CASGSDYEQYF. In DNA form, the CDR3 reads TGTGCCAGCGGGTCAGACTACGAGCAGTACTTC. The V call is TRBV2, the J call TRBJ2-7; D call uncertain. This CDR3 region has 11 residues. Per germline, CDR1 SNHLY and CDR2 FYNNEI. The V gene lost 8 bases and the J gene lost 3 bases, with 8 bases spanning the gap. The complete variable domain, with remaining parts taken from reference TRBV2 and TRBJ2-7, reads EPEVTQTPSHQVTQMGQEVILRCVPISNHLYFYWYRQILGQKVEFLVSFYNNEISEKSEIFDDQFSVERPDGSNFTLKIRSTKLEDSAMYFCASGSDYEQYFGPGTRLTVT.

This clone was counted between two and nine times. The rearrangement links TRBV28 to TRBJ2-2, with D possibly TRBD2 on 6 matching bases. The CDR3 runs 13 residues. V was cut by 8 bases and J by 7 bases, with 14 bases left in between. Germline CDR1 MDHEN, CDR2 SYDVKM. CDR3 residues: CASHSNSGGELFF. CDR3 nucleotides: TGTGCCAGCCATTCTAATAGCGGCGGGGAGCTGTTTTTT.

The CDR3 nucleotides read TGTGCCAGCAGCGCCGGGGGTCAGCCCCAGCATTTT. It encodes CASSAGGQPQHF. The chain uses TRBV5-6 and TRBJ1-5; D is perhaps TRBD1 (5 bases). Germline V gives CDR1 SGHDT, CDR2 YYEEEE. V lost 4 bases and J lost 6, with 8 bases in between. There are 12 residues in the CDR3.

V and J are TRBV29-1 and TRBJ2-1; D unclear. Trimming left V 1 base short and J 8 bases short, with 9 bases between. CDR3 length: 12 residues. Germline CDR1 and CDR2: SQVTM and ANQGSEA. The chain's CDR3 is CSVEVDSDEQFF. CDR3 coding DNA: TGCAGCGTTGAAGTCGACTCGGATGAGCAGTTCTTC.

CDR3 loop: CASSTRHSYTNEQFF. The CDR3 DNA follows: TGTGCCAGCAGCACTAGACACTCCTACACGAATGAGCAGTTCTTC. The J gene is TRBJ2-1, the V gene TRBV11-2; D may be TRBD2 (5 bases). Trimming left V 5 bases short and J 7 bases short, with 18 bases between. The germline CDR1 and CDR2 sequences are SGHAT and FQNNGV. CDR3 length equals 15 residues.

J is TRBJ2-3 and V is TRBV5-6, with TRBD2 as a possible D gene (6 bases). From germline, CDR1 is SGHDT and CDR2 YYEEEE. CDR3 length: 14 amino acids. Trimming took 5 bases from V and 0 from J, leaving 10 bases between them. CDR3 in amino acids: CASSSTRSTDTQYF. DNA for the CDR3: TGTGCCAGCAGTTCGACTAGAAGCACAGATACGCAGTATTTT.

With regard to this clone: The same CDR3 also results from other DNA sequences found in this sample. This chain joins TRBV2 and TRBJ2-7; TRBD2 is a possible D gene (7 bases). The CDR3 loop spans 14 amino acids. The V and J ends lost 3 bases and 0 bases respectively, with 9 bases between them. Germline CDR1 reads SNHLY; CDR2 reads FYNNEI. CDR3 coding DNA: TGTGCCAGCAGTGACGGGGGGCCCTCCTACGAGCAGTACTTC. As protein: CASSDGGPSYEQYF.

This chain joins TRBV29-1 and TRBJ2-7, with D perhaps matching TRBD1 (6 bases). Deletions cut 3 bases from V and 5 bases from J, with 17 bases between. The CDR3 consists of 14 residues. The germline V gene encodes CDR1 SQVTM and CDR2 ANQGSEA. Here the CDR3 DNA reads TGCAGCGTTGAGGAGGTTGACAGGTGGAACGAGCAGTACTTC. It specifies CSVEEVDRWNEQYF.

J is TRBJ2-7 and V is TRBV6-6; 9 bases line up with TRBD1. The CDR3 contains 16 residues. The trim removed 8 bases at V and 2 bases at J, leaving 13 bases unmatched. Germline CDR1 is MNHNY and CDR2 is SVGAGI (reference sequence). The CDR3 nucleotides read TGTGCCAGCCTTCCCGGGACAGGGTCCCTAACCTACGAGCAGTACTTC. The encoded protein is CASLPGTGSLTYEQYF.

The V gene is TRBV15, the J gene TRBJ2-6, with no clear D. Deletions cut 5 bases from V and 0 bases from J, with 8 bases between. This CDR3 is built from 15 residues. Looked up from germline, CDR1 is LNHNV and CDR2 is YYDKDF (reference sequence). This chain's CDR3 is CATSPSGSGANVLTF. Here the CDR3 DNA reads TGTGCCACCAGCCCCTCTGGCTCTGGGGCCAACGTCCTGACTTTC.

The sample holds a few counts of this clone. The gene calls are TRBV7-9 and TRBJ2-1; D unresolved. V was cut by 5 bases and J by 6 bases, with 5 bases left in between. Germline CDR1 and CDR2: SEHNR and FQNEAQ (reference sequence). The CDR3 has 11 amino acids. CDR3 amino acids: CASSEINEQFF. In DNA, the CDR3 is TGTGCCAGCAGCGAAATCAATGAGCAGTTCTTC.

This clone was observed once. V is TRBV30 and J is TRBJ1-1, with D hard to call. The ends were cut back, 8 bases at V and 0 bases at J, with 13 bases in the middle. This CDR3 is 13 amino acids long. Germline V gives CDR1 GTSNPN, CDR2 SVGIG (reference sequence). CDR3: CAAAGVMNTEAFF. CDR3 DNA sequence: TGTGCCGCGGCAGGAGTAATGAACACTGAAGCTTTCTTT.

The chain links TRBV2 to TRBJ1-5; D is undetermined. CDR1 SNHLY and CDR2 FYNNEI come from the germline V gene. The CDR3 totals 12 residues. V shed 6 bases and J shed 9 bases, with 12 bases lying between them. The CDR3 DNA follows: TGTGCCAGCAGAGACGTCAGTTTGCCCCAGCATTTT. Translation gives CASRDVSLPQHF.

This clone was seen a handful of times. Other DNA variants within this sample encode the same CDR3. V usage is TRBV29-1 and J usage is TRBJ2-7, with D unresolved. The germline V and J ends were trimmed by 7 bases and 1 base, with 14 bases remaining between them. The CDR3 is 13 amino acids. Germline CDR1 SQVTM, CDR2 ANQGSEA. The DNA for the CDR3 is TGCAGCGCCTCGGGCGGCACTTCCTACGAGCAGTACTTC. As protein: CSASGGTSYEQYF.

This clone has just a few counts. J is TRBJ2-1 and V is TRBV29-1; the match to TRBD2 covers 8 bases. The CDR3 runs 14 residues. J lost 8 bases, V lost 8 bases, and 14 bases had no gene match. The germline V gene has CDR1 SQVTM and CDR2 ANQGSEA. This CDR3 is CSTTGTSGGDEQFF. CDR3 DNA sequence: TGCAGCACCACCGGGACTAGTGGGGGGGATGAGCAGTTCTTC.

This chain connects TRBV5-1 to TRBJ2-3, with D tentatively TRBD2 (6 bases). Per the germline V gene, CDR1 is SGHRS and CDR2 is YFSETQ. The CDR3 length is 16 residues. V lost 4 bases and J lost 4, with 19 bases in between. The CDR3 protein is CASSLSFSGPPDTQYF. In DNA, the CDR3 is TGCGCCAGCAGCCTTTCGTTTAGCGGTCCCCCAGATACGCAGTATTTT.

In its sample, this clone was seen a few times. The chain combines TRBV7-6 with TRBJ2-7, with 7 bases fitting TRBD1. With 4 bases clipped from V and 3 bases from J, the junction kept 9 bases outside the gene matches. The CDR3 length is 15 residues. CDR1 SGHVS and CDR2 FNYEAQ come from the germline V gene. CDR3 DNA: TGTGCCAGCAGCTCCAACCGGGACAGTGACTACGAGCAGTACTTC. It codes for CASSSNRDSDYEQYF. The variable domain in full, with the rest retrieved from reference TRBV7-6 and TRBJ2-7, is GAGVSQSPRYKVTKRGQDVALRCDPISGHVSLYWYRQALGQGPEFLTYFNYEAQQDKSGLPNDRFSAERPEGSISTLTIQRTEQRDSAMYRCASSSNRDSDYEQYFGPGTRLTVT.

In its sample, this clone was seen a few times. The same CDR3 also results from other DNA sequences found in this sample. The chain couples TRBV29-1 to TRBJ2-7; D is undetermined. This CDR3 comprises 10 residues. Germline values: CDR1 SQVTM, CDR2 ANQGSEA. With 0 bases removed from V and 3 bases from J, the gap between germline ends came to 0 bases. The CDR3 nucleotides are TGCAGCGTTGAAGACTACGAGCAGTACTTC. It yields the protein CSVEDYEQYF.

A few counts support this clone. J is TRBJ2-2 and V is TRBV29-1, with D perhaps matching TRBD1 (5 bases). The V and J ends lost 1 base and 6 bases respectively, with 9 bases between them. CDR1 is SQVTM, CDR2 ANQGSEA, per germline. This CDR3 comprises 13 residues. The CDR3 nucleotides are TGCAGCGTTGAAGGGCAGGGCGCCGGGGAGCTGTTTTTT. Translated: CSVEGQGAGELFF.